Presented here are 27 T cell receptor beta chains from one specimen sequenced in a study of T-cell memory formation after mild COVID-19 (dated by TCRdb to the early 2020s). Library prep was done by 5' RACE. TCRdb shows the sequencer as Illumina NovaSeq 6000. The public reads were reanalyzed by TCRdb: fastp trimming at Q25, MiXCR alignment, in-frame beta chains only. Each CDR3 protein gets just one entry, which takes the most common genes and DNA from the rows behind it. In all, the sample holds 200,000 to 250,000 distinct CDR3 sequences, and around 8.8% of those were seen once. The ten largest clones take up around 3.3% of the sample. The source material was PBMCs or a T cell subset sorted from them (not recorded which). These receptors came from a man between 18 and 29 years old who had mild COVID-19 (a few samples of this study predate the infection). The sample titles of this study are shuffled in the database, so cell type and time point are left out; the donor was told from shared clones.

This clonotype was detected many times. This chain connects TRBV5-1 to TRBJ2-1; 11 nucleotides match TRBD2. There are 15 residues in the CDR3. CDR1 is SGHRS and CDR2 is YFSETQ in the germline V gene. Losses at the gene ends were 4 bases for V and 6 bases for J; bases not matched to a gene: 6. CDR3 in DNA: TGCGCCAGCAGCCATCCTAGCGGGGGGCGCAATGAGCAGTTCTTC. Its translation: CASSHPSGGRNEQFF.

This clonotype showed up just a few times. The J gene is TRBJ2-7, the V gene TRBV3-1; D is possibly TRBD1 or TRBD2 (5 bases each). Germline CDR1 is LGHDT and CDR2 is YNNKEL (reference sequence). The CDR3 contains 14 residues. Trimming took off 3 bases at V and 5 bases at J, with 14 bases between the two ends. In DNA, the CDR3 is TGTGCCAGCAGCCAGGGGCAGGGAGTCGACGAGCAGTACTTC. Translating it yields CASSQGQGVDEQYF.

This clonotype turned up a few times. The chain is built from TRBV6-6 and TRBJ2-5; tentative D call: TRBD1 (6 bases). Between the trimmed V and J ends, which lost 6 bases and 2 bases, there was a span of 10 bases. CDR3 length equals 13 residues. Germline lookup yields CDR1 MNHNY and CDR2 SVGAGI (reference sequence). CDR3 amino acids: CASRTRGQETQYF. The CDR3 nucleotides read TGTGCCAGCAGAACCAGGGGACAAGAGACCCAGTACTTC.

This sequence joins TRBV21-1 and TRBJ2-7. TRBV21-1 is described as a pseudogene. The CDR3 is 12 residues long. CDR3 loop: CASSKIRIEQYF. CDR3 DNA sequence: TGTGCCAGCAGCAAAATAAGGATCGAGCAGTACTTC.

This clonotype was recorded many times. This rearrangement joins TRBV9 to TRBJ2-2, with D uncertain. There are 14 residues in the CDR3. Trimming removed 0 bases from V and 1 base from J, with 4 bases in between. From germline, CDR1 is SGDLS and CDR2 YYNGEE. The CDR3, as DNA: TGTGCCAGCAGCGTAGCAGTGAACACCGGGGAGCTGTTTTTT. It encodes CASSVAVNTGELFF.

This clonotype was counted a few times. This chain uses TRBV12-3 or TRBV12-4 with TRBJ1-1; weak D call: TRBD1 (5 bases). The V end was cut by 3 bases, the J end by 5 bases, with 10 bases between. This CDR3 is built from 13 residues. The CDR3 DNA is TGTGCCAGCAGTTTTATTCAGGGAACTGAAGCTTTCTTT. Translating it yields CASSFIQGTEAFF.

This clonotype was observed a few times. This chain uses TRBV5-1 with TRBJ2-7, with D tentatively TRBD1 (6 bases). Germline assignment: CDR1 SGHRS and CDR2 YFSETQ. CDR3 length: 16 residues. V dropped 6 bases and J dropped 0 bases, with 19 bases sitting between them. CDR3 coding DNA: TGCGCCAGCACCCGCGGCCCCACAGGGAACTCCTACGAGCAGTACTTC. Its protein product is CASTRGPTGNSYEQYF.

This clonotype was detected many times. The V call is TRBV4-2, the J call TRBJ2-3; the match to TRBD2 covers 9 bases. This CDR3 contains 17 residues. The V segment lost 6 bases and the J segment 1 base; nucleotides outside the gene matches: 11. From germline, CDR1 is LGHNA and CDR2 YNFKEQ. CDR3 amino acids: CASSPREVAGGTDTQYF. CDR3 sequence (DNA): TGTGCCAGCAGTCCACGGGAGGTAGCGGGGGGCACAGATACGCAGTATTTT.

The V and J genes are TRBV5-1 and TRBJ1-1; no definite D call. Trimming took 0 bases from V and 0 from J, leaving 9 bases between them. Germline V lookup: CDR1 SGHRS, CDR2 YFSETQ. The CDR3 sequence is 15 residues long. CDR3 region: CASSLVRGMNTEAFF. The CDR3 coding sequence is TGCGCCAGCAGCTTGGTTCGGGGAATGAACACTGAAGCTTTCTTT. Together with reference TRBV5-1 and TRBJ1-1, the CDR3 gives the full variable domain: KAGVTQTPRYLIKTRGQQVTLSCSPISGHRSVSWYQQTPGQGLQFLFEYFSETQRNKGNFPGRFSGRQFSNSRSEMNVSTLELGDSALYLCASSLVRGMNTEAFFGQGTRLTVV.

This clonotype was recorded many times. The chain has TRBV7-8 and TRBJ2-6; 9 bases agree with TRBD1. Germline trimming cut 3 bases from V and 4 bases from J; bases unmatched to any gene: 4. Germline lookup yields CDR1 SGHVS and CDR2 FQNEAQ. This CDR3 is built from 16 residues. This chain's CDR3 is CASSLGQGAGANVLTF. Written as DNA, the CDR3 is TGTGCCAGCAGCTTGGGACAGGGAGCCGGGGCCAACGTCCTGACTTTC.

Ten or more counts support this clonotype. This rearrangement joins TRBV7-9 to TRBJ2-7; D remains unclear. The CDR3 extends over 14 amino acids. The germline V and J ends were trimmed by 1 base and 0 bases, with 7 bases remaining between them. Germline CDR1 SEHNR, CDR2 FQNEAQ (reference sequence). The CDR3 here is CASSLGGFSYEQYF. In DNA form, the CDR3 reads TGTGCCAGCAGCTTAGGTGGGTTCTCCTACGAGCAGTACTTC.

The V call is TRBV7-2, the J call TRBJ2-7; D ambiguous. Trimming pared 1 base from V and 0 bases from J, leaving 4 bases between. This CDR3 region has 13 residues. The germline CDR1 and CDR2 sequences are SGHTA and FQGNSA. CDR3 protein: CASSLVSSYEQYV. As DNA, the CDR3 is TGTGCCAGCAGCTTAGTGAGCTCCTACGAGCAGTACGTC.

There are many counts of this clonotype. This chain uses TRBV3-1 with TRBJ2-5, with TRBD2 matching over 8 bases. Germline lookup yields CDR1 LGHDT and CDR2 YNNKEL (reference sequence). This CDR3 comprises 15 residues. The ends lost 2 bases at V and 4 bases at J; junction bases unmatched: 6. The CDR3 DNA reads TGTGCCAGCAGCCAACCGGGGGGGCCCACAGAGACCCAGTACTTC. Its translation is CASSQPGGPTETQYF.

In this sample, this clonotype turned up a few times. The chain has TRBV2 and TRBJ2-7; 9 positions match TRBD2. V lost 10 bases, J lost 6 bases, and 13 bases stayed unmatched. Germline V gene data show CDR1 as SNHLY and CDR2 as FYNNEI. The CDR3 extends over 14 amino acids. CDR3 coding DNA: TGTGCCATGAAAACGACAAGCGGGGGGTTCGAGCAGTACTTC. Encoded protein: CAMKTTSGGFEQYF.

The chain couples TRBV5-1 to TRBJ1-1; TRBD1 matches 9 bases. This CDR3 contains 15 residues. The trim removed 4 bases at V and 4 bases at J, leaving 8 bases unmatched. Germline values: CDR1 SGHRS, CDR2 YFSETQ. The CDR3 is CASSGLQGAGTEAFF. The CDR3 DNA reads as TGCGCCAGCAGCGGACTACAGGGGGCCGGCACTGAAGCTTTCTTT.

The gene calls are TRBV7-8 and TRBJ2-5; D unresolved. The V end lost 1 base, the J end lost 7 bases, and 13 bases lay between the germline ends. The CDR3 contains 14 residues. Looked up from germline, CDR1 is SGHVS and CDR2 is FQNEAQ. The CDR3 coding sequence is TGTGCCAGCAGCTTAGTGTCGGAAGACCGGACCCAGTACTTC. This sequence encodes CASSLVSEDRTQYF.

The chain couples TRBV28 to TRBJ2-3, with D hard to call. This CDR3 has 14 amino acids. CDR1 MDHEN and CDR2 SYDVKM come from the germline V gene. With 2 bases removed from V and 1 base from J, the gap between germline ends came to 7 bases. The CDR3 DNA reads TGTGCCAGCAGTTTAAGACTTGGCACAGATACGCAGTATTTT. This sequence encodes CASSLRLGTDTQYF.

In this sample, this clonotype turned up many times. The chain couples TRBV7-3 to TRBJ2-1; 15 positions agree with TRBD2. CDR3 length equals 15 residues. CDR1 SGHTA and CDR2 FQGTGA come from the germline V gene. J gave up 9 bases and V 4 bases, and 4 bases lay outside the gene matches. CDR3 nucleotide sequence: TGTGCCAGCAGCTGGACTAGCGGGGGGGCGGGTGAGCAGTTCTTC. Amino acids: CASSWTSGGAGEQFF.

The DNA of the CDR3 is TGTGCCAGCAGTTTAGGGGAGGGCTACACCTTC. Translating gives CASSLGEGYTF. The J gene is TRBJ1-2, the V gene TRBV12-3 or TRBV12-4; D unclear. The CDR3 is 11 residues long. V was pared by 1 base and J by 8 bases, with 5 bases between.

This chain connects TRBV5-1 to TRBJ1-4, with 7 bases that match TRBD1. This CDR3 comprises 17 residues. Germline assignment: CDR1 SGHRS and CDR2 YFSETQ. The junction had 14 bases not matched to a gene; V was cut back by 1 base and J by 8 bases. CDR3 nucleotide sequence: TGCGCCAGCAGCTTGTCAAGTCGGAGAGGGGGCTTCGAAAAACTGTTTTTT. Translation: CASSLSSRRGGFEKLFF.

The chain combines TRBV18 with TRBJ1-1; D is perhaps TRBD1 (5 bases). This CDR3 contains 16 residues. V shed 0 bases and J shed 6 bases, with 17 bases lying between them. In germline, CDR1 is KGHSH, CDR2 LQKENI. The CDR3 reads CASSPPGAGGSAEAFF. The CDR3, as DNA: TGTGCCAGCTCACCACCAGGGGCCGGAGGGAGCGCTGAAGCTTTCTTT.

This clonotype was seen only a few times. The chain joins TRBV18 to TRBJ2-1; TRBD2 aligns across 9 bases. V shed 6 bases, J shed 10 bases, and the junction held 7 bases outside the gene matches. The CDR3 extends over 13 amino acids. CDR1 and CDR2 from the germline V gene are KGHSH and LQKENI. CDR3 sequence reads: CASSGASGDEQFF. CDR3 coding DNA: TGTGCCAGCTCGGGCGCTAGCGGGGACGAGCAGTTCTTC.

This clonotype appeared a few times. The V gene is TRBV7-2, the J gene TRBJ1-3; D gene ambiguous. V lost 7 bases, J lost 0 bases, and 10 bases lay in between. This CDR3 is built from 14 residues. The V gene's germline CDR1 is SGHTA and CDR2 FQGNSA. CDR3 in DNA: TGTGCCAGCACTCGTCAGAGCTCTGGAAACACCATATATTTT. This encodes CASTRQSSGNTIYF.

This clonotype was seen a few times. This chain connects TRBV20-1 to TRBJ2-2; D is possibly TRBD2 (5 bases). The CDR3 has 17 amino acids. Germline values: CDR1 DFQATT, CDR2 SNEGSKA (reference sequence). Trimming left V 2 bases short and J 3 bases short, with 19 bases between. CDR3 residues: CSARPGLRRADTGELFF. Here the CDR3 DNA reads TGCAGTGCTAGACCCGGACTTAGGCGGGCGGACACCGGGGAGCTGTTTTTT.

This clonotype was counted between two and nine times. The chain has TRBV28 and TRBJ2-7, with 9 bases identical to TRBD2. The CDR3 has 16 residues. V shed 5 bases and J 1 base; nucleotides not matched to a gene: 9. Germline V gene data show CDR1 as MDHEN and CDR2 as SYDVKM. The CDR3 protein is CASSGGLAGGSYEQYV. The DNA for the CDR3 is TGTGCCAGCAGTGGGGGCCTGGCGGGGGGGTCCTACGAGCAGTACGTC.

This clonotype was found a few times. The genes are TRBV25-1 and TRBJ2-3; D uncertain. This CDR3 contains 14 residues. The germline CDR1 and CDR2 sequences are MGHDK and SYGVNS. V lost 6 bases, J lost 0 bases, and 10 bases lay in between. The CDR3 spells CASRSTASTDTQYF. The CDR3 region has the DNA TGTGCCAGCAGGTCTACGGCTAGCACAGATACGCAGTATTTT. The full variable domain, its missing parts supplied by reference TRBV25-1 and TRBJ2-3, is EADIYQTPRYLVIGTGKKITLECSQTMGHDKMYWYQQDPGMELHLIHYSYGVNSTEKGDLSSESTVSRIRTEHFPLTLESARPSHTSQYLCASRSTASTDTQYFGPGTRLTVL.

This clonotype came up a few times. This rearrangement joins TRBV12-3 or TRBV12-4 to TRBJ1-1; no firm D call. The CDR3 has 18 residues. Trimming removed 0 bases at V and 1 base at J, with 18 bases between. CDR3 sequence (DNA): TGTGCCAGCAGTTTAGCGGGTTTTAGGGTGGGGTCGAACACTGAAGCTTTCTTT. Residues: CASSLAGFRVGSNTEAFF.